This TCR beta chain was profiled in a study of blood T cell repertoires in COVID-19. Study background: Some COVID-19 samples were acute and others convalescent; all came from the United States, Italy and Spain.

CDR1 is PRHDT and CDR2 is FYEKMQ in the germline V gene (reference sequence). The junction had 10 bases not matched to a gene; V was cut back by 2 bases and J by 5 bases. The CDR3 spans 17 residues. How the authors handled the data: Amplifying reference gene primers gave estimates of nucleated cell counts. Libraries were prepared by immunoSEQ multiplex PCR; TCRdb keeps only in-frame clonotypes and omits some of them. V and J calls and clone size are given by that table; D and trimming were obtained from the DNA. Of 140,000 to 150,000 clones listed, more than 80% are singletons. The sample consisted of peripheral blood. The receptor was isolated from a human donor in a cohort sampled during active COVID-19. The rearrangement links TRBV13 to TRBJ2-1; 9 nucleotides line up with TRBD2. DNA of the CDR3: TGTGCCAGCAGCTTACCGGTCGGACTAGCGATCAACAATGAGCAGTTCTTC. Translated, it gives CASSLPVGLAINNEQFF.